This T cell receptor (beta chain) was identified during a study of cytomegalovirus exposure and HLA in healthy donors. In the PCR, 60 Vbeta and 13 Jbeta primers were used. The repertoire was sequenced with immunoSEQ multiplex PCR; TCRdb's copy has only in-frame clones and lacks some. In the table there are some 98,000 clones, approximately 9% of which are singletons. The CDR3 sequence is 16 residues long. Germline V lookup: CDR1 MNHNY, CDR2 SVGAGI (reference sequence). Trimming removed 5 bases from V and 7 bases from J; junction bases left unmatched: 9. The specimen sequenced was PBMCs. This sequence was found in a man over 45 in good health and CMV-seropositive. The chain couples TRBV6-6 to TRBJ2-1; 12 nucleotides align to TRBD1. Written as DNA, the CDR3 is TGTGCCAGCAGTGCCCCGGGACAGGGGGCTGGTAATGAGCAGTTCTTC. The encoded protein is CASSAPGQGAGNEQFF.